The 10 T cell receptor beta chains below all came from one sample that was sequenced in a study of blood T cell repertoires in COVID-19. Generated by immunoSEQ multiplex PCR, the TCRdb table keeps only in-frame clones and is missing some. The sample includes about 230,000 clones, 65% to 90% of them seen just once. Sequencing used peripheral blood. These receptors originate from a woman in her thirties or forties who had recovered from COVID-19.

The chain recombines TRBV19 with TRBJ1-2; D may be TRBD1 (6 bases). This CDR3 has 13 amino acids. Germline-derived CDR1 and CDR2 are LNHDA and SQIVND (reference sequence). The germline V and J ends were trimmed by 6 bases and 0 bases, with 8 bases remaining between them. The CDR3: CASRGAPNYGYTF. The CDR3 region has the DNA TGTGCCAGTAGGGGGGCCCCTAACTATGGCTACACCTTC.

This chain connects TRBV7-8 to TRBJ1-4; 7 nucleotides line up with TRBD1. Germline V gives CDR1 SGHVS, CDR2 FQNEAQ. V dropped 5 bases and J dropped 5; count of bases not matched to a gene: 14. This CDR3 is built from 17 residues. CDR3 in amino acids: CASSERTGLPKNEKLFF. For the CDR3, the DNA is TGTGCCAGCAGCGAGCGGACAGGTCTGCCCAAAAATGAAAAACTGTTTTTT.

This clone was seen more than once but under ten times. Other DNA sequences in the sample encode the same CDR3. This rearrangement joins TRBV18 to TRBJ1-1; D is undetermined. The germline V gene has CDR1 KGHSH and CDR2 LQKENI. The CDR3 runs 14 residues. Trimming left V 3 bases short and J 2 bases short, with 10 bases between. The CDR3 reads CASSPGEGNTEAFF. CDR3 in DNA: TGTGCCAGCTCACCCGGGGAGGGTAACACTGAAGCTTTCTTT.

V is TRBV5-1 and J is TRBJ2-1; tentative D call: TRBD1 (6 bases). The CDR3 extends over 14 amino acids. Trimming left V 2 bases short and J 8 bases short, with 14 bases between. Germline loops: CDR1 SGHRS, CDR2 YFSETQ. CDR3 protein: CASSLGQNSDEQFF. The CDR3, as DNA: TGCGCCAGCAGCTTAGGACAGAATAGCGATGAGCAGTTCTTC.

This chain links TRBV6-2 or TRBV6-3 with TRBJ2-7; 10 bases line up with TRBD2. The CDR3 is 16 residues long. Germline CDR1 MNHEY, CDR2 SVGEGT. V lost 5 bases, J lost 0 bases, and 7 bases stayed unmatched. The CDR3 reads CASSPMTSGFSYEQYF. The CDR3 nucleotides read TGTGCCAGCAGTCCGATGACTAGCGGGTTCTCCTACGAGCAGTACTTC.

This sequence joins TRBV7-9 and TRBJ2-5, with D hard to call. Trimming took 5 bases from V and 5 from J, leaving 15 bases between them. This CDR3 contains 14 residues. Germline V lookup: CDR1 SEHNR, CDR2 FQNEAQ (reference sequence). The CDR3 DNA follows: TGTGCCAGCAGCAATATTAACCTTCGGGAGACCCAGTACTTC. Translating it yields CASSNINLRETQYF.

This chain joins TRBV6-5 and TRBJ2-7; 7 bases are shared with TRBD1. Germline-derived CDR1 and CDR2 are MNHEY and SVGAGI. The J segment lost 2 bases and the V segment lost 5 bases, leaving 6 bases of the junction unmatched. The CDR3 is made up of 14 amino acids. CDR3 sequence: CASSLRGTAYEQYF. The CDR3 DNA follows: TGTGCCAGCAGTCTCAGGGGGACGGCCTACGAGCAGTACTTC.

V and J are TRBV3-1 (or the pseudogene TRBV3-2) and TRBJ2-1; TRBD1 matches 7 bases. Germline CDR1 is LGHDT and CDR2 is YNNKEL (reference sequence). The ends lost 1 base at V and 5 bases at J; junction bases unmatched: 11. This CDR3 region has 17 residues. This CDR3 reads CASSQGIFQGDNNEQFF. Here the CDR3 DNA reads TGTGCCAGCAGCCAAGGAATATTTCAGGGGGACAACAATGAGCAGTTCTTC.

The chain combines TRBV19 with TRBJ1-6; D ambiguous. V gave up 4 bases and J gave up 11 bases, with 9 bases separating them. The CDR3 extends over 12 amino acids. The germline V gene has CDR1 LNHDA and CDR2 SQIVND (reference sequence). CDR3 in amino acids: CASSKSGTPLHF. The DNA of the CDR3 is TGTGCCAGTAGTAAATCGGGAACACCCCTCCACTTT. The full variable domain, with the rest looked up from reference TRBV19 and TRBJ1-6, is DGGITQSPKYLFRKEGQNVTLSCEQNLNHDAMYWYRQDPGQGLRLIYYSQIVNDFQKGDIAEGYSVSREKKESFPLTVTSAQKNPTAFYLCASSKSGTPLHFGNGTRLTVT.

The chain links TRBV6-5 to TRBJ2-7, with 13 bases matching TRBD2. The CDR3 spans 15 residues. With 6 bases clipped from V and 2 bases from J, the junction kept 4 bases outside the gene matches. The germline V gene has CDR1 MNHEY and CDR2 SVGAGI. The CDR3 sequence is CASRPGLAGTYEQYF. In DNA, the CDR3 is TGTGCCAGCAGACCGGGACTAGCGGGGACCTACGAGCAGTACTTC.